This T cell receptor (beta chain) was recovered during a study of blood T cell repertoires in COVID-19. Whole-study context: The United States, Italy and Spain were the sources of the acute and convalescent COVID-19 samples.

The CDR3 runs to 20 residues. Sequencing was performed with immunoSEQ multiplex PCR; in TCRdb, only in-frame clones are kept and a portion is missing. The sample records 150,000 or so clones, 87% being singletons. The gene calls are TRBV21-1 and TRBJ2-6; TRBD2, as called in the table, went unchecked against the DNA. TRBV21-1 is a documented pseudogene. Sequenced material: peripheral blood. This receptor was taken from a woman between 45 and 65 years old with acute or convalescent COVID-19. CDR3 sequence reads: CASSIPAERLPNSGANVLTF. As DNA, the CDR3 is TGTGCCAGCAGCATTCCGGCGGAGCGCTTACCCAACTCTGGGGCCAACGTCCTGACTTTC.